What follows is one TCR beta chain and its context. Trimming cost V 1 base and J 4 bases; bases outside gene matches: 4. The CDR3 consists of 15 residues. The germline gives CDR1 LGHDT, CDR2 YNNKEL (reference sequence). Original handling: Amplified reference gene primers provided the basis for estimating nucleated cell counts. Data came from immunoSEQ multiplex PCR; TCRdb stores just in-frame clones and leaves some out. V, J and clone size reflect that table, while D and trimming were determined from the DNA. This table has about 160,000 clones, about 86% appearing once. This sample was taken from a study of blood T cell repertoires in COVID-19. Study-level background: Whether acute or convalescent, the COVID-19 samples came from the United States, Italy and Spain. From T cells, B-cell-depleted T cells, or PBMCs came the material, which was cDNA or gDNA.

This receptor was identified in a woman aged 80 or over with acute or convalescent COVID-19. This rearrangement joins TRBV3-1 (or the pseudogene TRBV3-2) to TRBJ1-2, with 9 bases aligning to TRBD1. Sequences were obtained from peripheral blood. In nucleotides, the CDR3 is TGTGCCAGCAGCCAAGGAACGGGACAGGGCTATGGCTACACCTTC. Protein: CASSQGTGQGYGYTF.